This T cell receptor beta chain originates from a study of cytomegalovirus exposure and HLA in healthy donors. There are a few counts of this clone. No antigen is known for it. 60 Vbeta and 13 Jbeta primers were used in PCR. Generated by immunoSEQ multiplex PCR, the TCRdb table keeps only in-frame clones and is missing some. The sample holds roughly 73,000 clones, roughly 70% seen once. Study-level findings and limits: Some public TCRs appeared in many individuals, while most sequences were rare. Researchers reportedly found TCR beta sequences accurately predicted most subjects' HLA-A and HLA-B alleles.

The germline V gene encodes CDR1 LNHDA and CDR2 SQIVND (reference sequence). V was trimmed by 5 bases and J by 4 bases, leaving 11 bases between them. The CDR3 covers 13 residues. The TCR originated in a man aged 65 to 79 in good health and CMV-seronegative. The specimen sequenced was PBMCs. The rearrangement links TRBV19 to TRBJ1-1, with D maybe TRBD1 (5 bases). The DNA for the CDR3 is TGTGCCAGTAGTTGGGGGGGTTTCACTGAAGCTTTCTTT. Encoded protein: CASSWGGFTEAFF.